Listed here is a single TCR beta chain. Its specificity is not known. Per the germline V gene, CDR1 is SGHDN and CDR2 is FVKESK. V lost 2 bases to trimming and J lost 1 base, with 9 bases between them. The CDR3 covers 14 residues. Those who donated, Caucasian adults without exception, all lived in Nashville, Tennessee. Produced via immunoSEQ multiplex PCR; TCRdb's table is partial and in-frame only. The data show approximately 1,500,000 clones, approximately 96% seen once. This sample is drawn from a study of shared clonotypes between healthy human individuals. Findings and caveats of the study: Memory subsets generally showed lower estimated richness than naive subsets. Sharing across several donors was seen in roughly 5% of naive CD4 clonotypes.

The chain combines TRBV14 with TRBJ2-7; D uncertain. Sequencing was performed on naive CD4+ T cells sorted from blood. Subset here: CD45RA+ positively selected. The sequence was collected from a man aged 25 to 40 in good health. CDR3 DNA sequence: TGTGCCAGCAGCCAATGGCACCTTTCCTACGAGCAGTACTTC. This translates into CASSQWHLSYEQYF.